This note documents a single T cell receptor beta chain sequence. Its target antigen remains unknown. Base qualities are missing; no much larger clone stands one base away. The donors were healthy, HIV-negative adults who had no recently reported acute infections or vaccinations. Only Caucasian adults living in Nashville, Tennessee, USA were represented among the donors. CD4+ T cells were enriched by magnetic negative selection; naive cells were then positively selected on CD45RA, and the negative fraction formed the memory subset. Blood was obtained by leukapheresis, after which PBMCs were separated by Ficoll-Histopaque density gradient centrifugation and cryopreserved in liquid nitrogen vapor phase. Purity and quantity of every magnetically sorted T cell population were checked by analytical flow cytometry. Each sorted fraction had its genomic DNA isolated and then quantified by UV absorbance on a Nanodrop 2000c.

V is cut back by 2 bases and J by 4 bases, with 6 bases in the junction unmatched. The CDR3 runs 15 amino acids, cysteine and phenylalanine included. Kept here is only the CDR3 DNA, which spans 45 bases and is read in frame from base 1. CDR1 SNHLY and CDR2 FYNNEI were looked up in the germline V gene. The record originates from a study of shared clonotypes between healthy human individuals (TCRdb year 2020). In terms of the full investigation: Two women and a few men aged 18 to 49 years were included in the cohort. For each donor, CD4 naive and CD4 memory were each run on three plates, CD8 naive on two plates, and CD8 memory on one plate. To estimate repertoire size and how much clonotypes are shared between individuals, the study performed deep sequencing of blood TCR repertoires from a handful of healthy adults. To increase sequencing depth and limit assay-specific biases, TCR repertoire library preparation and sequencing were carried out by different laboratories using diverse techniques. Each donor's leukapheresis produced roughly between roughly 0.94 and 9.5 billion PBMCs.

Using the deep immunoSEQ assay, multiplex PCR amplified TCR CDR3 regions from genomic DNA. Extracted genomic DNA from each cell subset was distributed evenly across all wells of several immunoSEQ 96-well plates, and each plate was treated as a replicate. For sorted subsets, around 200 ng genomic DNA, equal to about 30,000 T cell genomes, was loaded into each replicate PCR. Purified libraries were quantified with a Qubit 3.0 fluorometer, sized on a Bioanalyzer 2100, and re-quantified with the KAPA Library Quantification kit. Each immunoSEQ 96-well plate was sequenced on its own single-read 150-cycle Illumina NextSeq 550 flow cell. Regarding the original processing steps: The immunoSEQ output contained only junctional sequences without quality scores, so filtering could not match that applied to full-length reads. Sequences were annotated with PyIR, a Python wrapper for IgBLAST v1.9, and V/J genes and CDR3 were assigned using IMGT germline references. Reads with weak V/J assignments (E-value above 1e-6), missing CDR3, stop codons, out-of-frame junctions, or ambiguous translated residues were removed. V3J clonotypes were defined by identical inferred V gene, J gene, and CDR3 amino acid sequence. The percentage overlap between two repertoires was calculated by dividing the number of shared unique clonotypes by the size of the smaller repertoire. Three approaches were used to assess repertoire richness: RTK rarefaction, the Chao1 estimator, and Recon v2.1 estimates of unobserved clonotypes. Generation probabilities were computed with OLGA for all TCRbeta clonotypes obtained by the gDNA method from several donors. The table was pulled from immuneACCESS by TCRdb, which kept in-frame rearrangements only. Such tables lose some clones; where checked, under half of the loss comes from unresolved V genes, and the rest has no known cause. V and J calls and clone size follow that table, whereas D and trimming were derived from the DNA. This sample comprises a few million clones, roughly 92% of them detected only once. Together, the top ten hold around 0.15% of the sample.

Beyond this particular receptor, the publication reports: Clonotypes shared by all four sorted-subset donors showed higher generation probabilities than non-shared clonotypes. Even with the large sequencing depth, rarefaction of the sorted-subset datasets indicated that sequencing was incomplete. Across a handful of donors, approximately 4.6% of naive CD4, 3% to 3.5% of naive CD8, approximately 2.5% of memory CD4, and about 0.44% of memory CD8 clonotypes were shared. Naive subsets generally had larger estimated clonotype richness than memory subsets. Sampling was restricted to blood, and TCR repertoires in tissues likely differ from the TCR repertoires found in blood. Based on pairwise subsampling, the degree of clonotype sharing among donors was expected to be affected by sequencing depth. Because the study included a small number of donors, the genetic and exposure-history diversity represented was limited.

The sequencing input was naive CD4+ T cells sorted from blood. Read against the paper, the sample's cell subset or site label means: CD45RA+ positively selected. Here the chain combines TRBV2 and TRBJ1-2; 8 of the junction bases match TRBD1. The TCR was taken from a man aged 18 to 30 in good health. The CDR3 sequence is CASSEFAGGGYGYTF. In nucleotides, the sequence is TGTGCCAGCAGTGAATTTGCAGGGGGCGGCTATGGCTACACCTTC.